This record looks at one T cell receptor (beta chain) sequence and its context. As yet, its antigen is unknown. V lost 6 bases to trimming and J lost 5 bases, with 9 bases between them. Germline-derived CDR1 and CDR2 are KGHDR and SFDVKD. CDR3 length: 12 amino acids. These data are taken from a study of T cell responses to AZD1222 COVID-19 vaccine. Study findings and constraints: Within unmutated variant regions lay the reported targets of nearly half of spike-specific TCRs.

The table came from immunoSEQ multiplex PCR; TCRdb's copy has only in-frame clones and leaves some out. The sample has roughly 150,000 clones, more than 85% seen once. The origin of this receptor is an adult in good health. This material consisted of peripheral blood, taken on day 0 of AZD1222 vaccination. The chain recombines TRBV24-1 with TRBJ2-5; D might be TRBD2 (5 bases). DNA for the CDR3: TGTGCCACCAGTCCACGGGGTGAGACCCAGTACTTC. Translating it yields CATSPRGETQYF.